Listed here are 18 T cell receptor beta chains from one sample, sequenced in a study of vaccination and CD4 T cells after COVID-19. Oncomine TCR Beta short-read sequencing was applied to DNA from cultured CD4+ T cells. TCRdb redid the calling of the PCR reads with MiXCR, one entry per CDR3 protein. Among 7,000 to 10,000 distinct CDR3 sequences listed, 40% to 55% were seen once. These receptors are not linked to any known antigen. Sample treatment: roughly 11-day PBMC culture with coronavirus spike peptide pools or control peptides (ViraFEST assay). CD4+ T lymphocytes from the unexposed donor were collected before the COVID-19 pandemic (2011-2018). Sequenced input: CD4+ T cells from blood, cultured in vitro. The receptors shown here come from a human donor in good health.

There are a few counts of this clonotype. The chain links TRBV6-1 to TRBJ1-1; D remains ambiguous. Trimming pared 6 bases from V and 0 bases from J, leaving 11 bases between. Germline loops: CDR1 MNHNS, CDR2 SASEGT. The length of the CDR3 is 14 residues. In DNA, the CDR3 is TGTGCCAGCAGCCCCGGCGGAGTGAACACTGAAGCTTTCTTT. Translating gives CASSPGGVNTEAFF.

This clonotype showed up just a few times. The chain combines TRBV20-1 with TRBJ1-1; TRBD1 is a possible D gene (5 bases). CDR3 size: 13 residues. Germline CDR1 is DFQATT and CDR2 is SNEGSKA (reference sequence). V was trimmed by 5 bases and J by 0 bases, leaving 10 bases between them. The chain's CDR3 is CSAPGPLNTEAFF. CDR3 DNA: TGCAGTGCTCCGGGGCCGCTGAACACTGAAGCTTTCTTT.

The rearrangement joins TRBV29-1 to TRBJ2-7; the D gene is possibly TRBD2 (6 bases). The germline CDR1 and CDR2 sequences are SQVTM and ANQGSEA. The V and J ends lost 6 bases and 1 base respectively, with 13 bases between them. The CDR3 runs 13 residues. The CDR3 here is CSVRAEGSYEQYF. CDR3 in DNA: TGCAGCGTGAGGGCGGAGGGATCCTACGAGCAGTACTTC.

This rearrangement joins TRBV19 to TRBJ2-1, with 13 bases lining up with TRBD2. Germline-derived CDR1 and CDR2 are LNHDA and SQIVND (reference sequence). The trim removed 5 bases at V and 4 bases at J, leaving 14 bases unmatched. The CDR3 sequence is 19 residues long. The CDR3 DNA follows: TGTGCCAGTAGTCCAGGCCGAAGAGGACTAGCGGGAGTATACAATGAGCAGTTCTTC. Protein: CASSPGRRGLAGVYNEQFF.

The chain has TRBV5-4 and TRBJ2-3, with D tentatively TRBD2 (7 bases). The V gene's germline CDR1 is SGHNT and CDR2 YYREEE (reference sequence). Between the trimmed V and J ends, which lost 5 bases and 5 bases, there was a span of 18 bases. This CDR3 region has 15 residues. The CDR3 sequence is CASSRGGVEGDTQYF. CDR3 in DNA: TGTGCCAGCAGTCGAGGGGGGGTTGAGGGAGATACGCAGTATTTT.

The J gene is TRBJ2-5, the V gene TRBV11-2, with 9 bases matching TRBD2. CDR3 size: 15 residues. Germline CDR1 and CDR2: SGHAT and FQNNGV. V dropped 3 bases and J dropped 5; count of bases not matched to a gene: 7. CDR3 in amino acids: CASSFLASGMETQYF. In DNA form, the CDR3 reads TGTGCCAGCAGCTTTCTTGCTAGCGGGATGGAGACCCAGTACTTC.

The J gene is TRBJ2-5, the V gene TRBV7-9, with a tentative D call TRBD1 (7 bases). Germline CDR1 reads SEHNR; CDR2 reads FQNEAQ (reference sequence). The CDR3 loop spans 17 amino acids. Trimming pared 5 bases from V and 0 bases from J, leaving 19 bases between. CDR3 sequence: CASSPPRGRGDQETQYF. The CDR3 bases are TGTGCCAGCAGCCCCCCGAGGGGGCGGGGAGACCAAGAGACCCAGTACTTC. The whole variable domain, remainder taken from reference TRBV7-9 and TRBJ2-5, is DTGVSQNPRHKITKRGQNVTFRCDPISEHNRLYWYRQTLGQGPEFLTYFQNEAQLEKSRLLSDRFSAERPKGSFSTLEIQRTEQGDSAMYLCASSPPRGRGDQETQYFGPGTRLLVL.

This clonotype was recorded a few times. The CDR3 DNA sequence: TGCAGTGCTAGAGTAGGACAGGGCAATCAGCCCCAGCATTTT. This codes for CSARVGQGNQPQHF. The V and J genes are TRBV20-1 and TRBJ1-5; 7 nucleotides match TRBD1. CDR1 and CDR2 (germline): DFQATT, SNEGSKA (reference sequence). This CDR3 comprises 14 residues. V shed 1 base, J shed 2 bases, and the junction held 2 bases outside the gene matches.

V usage is TRBV5-1 and J usage is TRBJ2-7; 8 nucleotides align to TRBD2. Germline trimming cut 2 bases from V and 4 bases from J; bases unmatched to any gene: 8. CDR1 is SGHRS and CDR2 is YFSETQ in the germline V gene. This CDR3 region has 15 residues. This CDR3 reads CASSFSPSGGYEQYF. The CDR3 DNA is TGCGCCAGCAGCTTCTCCCCCAGCGGGGGTTACGAGCAGTACTTC.

This chain joins TRBV20-1 and TRBJ2-7; TRBD2 matches at 9 bases. CDR1 is DFQATT, CDR2 SNEGSKA, per germline (reference sequence). CDR3 length equals 16 residues. V lost 6 bases and J lost 3; bases outside the gene matches: 15. For the CDR3, the DNA is TGCAGTGCGCGAAGGTATCTAGCGGGGACGAACTACGAGCAGTACTTC. This sequence encodes CSARRYLAGTNYEQYF.

This clonotype was observed a single time. The V call is TRBV19, the J call TRBJ1-1, with D unclear. This CDR3 contains 13 residues. Trimming removed 3 bases from V and 5 bases from J, with 10 bases in between. CDR1 and CDR2 (germline): LNHDA, SQIVND (reference sequence). CDR3 sequence (DNA): TGTGCCAGTAGTATTGGGGTAGGGACTGAAGCTTTCTTT. This sequence encodes CASSIGVGTEAFF.

The chain employs TRBV20-1 and TRBJ2-3, with 9 bases fitting TRBD2. Germline CDR1 is DFQATT and CDR2 is SNEGSKA (reference sequence). This CDR3 has 16 amino acids. J was trimmed by 0 bases and V by 6 bases; bases with no gene match: 10. This CDR3 reads CSAEGLAGRSTDTQYF. The CDR3 nucleotides read TGCAGTGCCGAAGGGCTAGCGGGGCGTAGCACAGATACGCAGTATTTT.

The chain combines TRBV10-1 with TRBJ1-1; weak D call: TRBD1 (5 bases). This CDR3 has 13 residues. CDR1 and CDR2 (germline): WNHNN, SYGVQD (reference sequence). Trimming removed 3 bases from V and 4 bases from J, with 9 bases in between. The CDR3: CASSDNGGTEAFF. The CDR3, as DNA: TGCGCCAGCAGTGATAACGGGGGCACTGAAGCTTTCTTT.

The chain uses TRBV7-9 and TRBJ1-4; 8 bases align to TRBD1. The CDR3 totals 15 residues. With V trimmed by 2 bases and J by 7 bases, 6 bases remained unmatched. From germline, CDR1 is SEHNR and CDR2 FQNEAQ (reference sequence). CDR3 bases: TGTGCCAGCAGCTTACGGGCAGGGGGCACTGAAAAACTGTTTTTT. It encodes CASSLRAGGTEKLFF.

This clonotype has more than one count but fewer than ten. This chain joins TRBV15 and TRBJ1-5; a weak D match, TRBD1 (6 bases). This CDR3 contains 14 residues. The germline CDR1 and CDR2 sequences are LNHNV and YYDKDF (reference sequence). The germline V and J ends were trimmed by 4 bases and 4 bases, with 11 bases remaining between them. The CDR3 loop reads CATSTWDTNQPQHF. The DNA of the CDR3 is TGTGCCACCAGCACTTGGGACACTAATCAGCCCCAGCATTTT. The whole variable domain, remainder taken from reference TRBV15 and TRBJ1-5, is DAMVIQNPRYQVTQFGKPVTLSCSQTLNHNVMYWYQQKSSQAPKLLFHYYDKDFNNEADTPDNFQSRRPNTSFCFLDIRSPGLGDTAMYLCATSTWDTNQPQHFGDGTRLSIL.

This chain links TRBV6-1 with TRBJ1-2; 7 bases line up with TRBD1. The ends lost 5 bases at V and 5 bases at J; junction bases unmatched: 11. This CDR3 is built from 15 residues. Germline V gene lookup returns CDR1 MNHNS and CDR2 SASEGT. As DNA, the CDR3 is TGTGCCAGCAGTATAACTCAGGGGGGCTGGTATGGCTACACCTTC. Translating it yields CASSITQGGWYGYTF.

V gene TRBV20-1 combines with J gene TRBJ1-2; D is unresolved. The CDR3 sequence is 10 residues long. Germline CDR1 reads DFQATT; CDR2 reads SNEGSKA (reference sequence). The germline V and J ends were trimmed by 6 bases and 8 bases, with 10 bases remaining between them. CDR3 sequence reads: CSAGELGYTF. In DNA form, the CDR3 reads TGCAGTGCCGGAGAGCTGGGCTACACCTTC.

The CDR3 DNA reads as TGTGCCAGTAGTAGGCATGGGGAGACCCAGTACTTC. Amino acid sequence: CASSRHGETQYF. The rearrangement uses TRBV19 and TRBJ2-5; D ambiguous. This CDR3 has 12 amino acids. The germline gives CDR1 LNHDA, CDR2 SQIVND (reference sequence). V was clipped by 4 bases and J by 5 bases, with 8 bases between them.